The clone carrying this T cell receptor beta chain was recorded a few times. Trimming took 6 bases from V and 5 from J; bases not matched to a gene: 7. CDR1 is SGHTA, CDR2 FQGNSA, per germline. This CDR3 has 16 amino acids. The entry originates in a study of blood T cell repertoires in COVID-19. Study-level background: Samples representing acute and convalescent COVID-19 were sourced from the United States, Italy and Spain. Sources were T cells, B-cell-depleted T cells, or PBMCs; the material itself was cDNA or gDNA.

Patients from Seattle were sampled longitudinally, starting during active infection. As processed by the authors: How many nucleated cells were present was estimated from reference gene primer amplification. Only in-frame clones appear in the TCRdb table, and some are missing; sequencing was by immunoSEQ multiplex PCR. The V and J calls and clone size were taken over from that table, and D and trimming were inferred from the DNA. This table holds 250,000 to 400,000 clones, about 91% found once. The receptor was isolated from a woman aged 25-40 years with COVID-19, enrolled during active disease. The sequenced sample consisted of peripheral blood. The chain employs TRBV7-2 and TRBJ2-5; 15 bases are a match to TRBD2. DNA for the CDR3: TGTGCCAGCAGTCGGGGACTAGCGGGGGGCCGGGAGACCCAGTACTTC. It encodes CASSRGLAGGRETQYF.